Shown below are 28 T cell receptor beta chains from a single sample sequenced in a study of T-cell reconstitution after alpha-beta-depleted transplantation in children. The library targeted TCRbeta and was prepared with unique molecular identifiers. One entry per CDR3 protein, called by TCRdb with MiXCR from the PCR reads. The sample records 200,000 to 250,000 distinct CDR3 sequences, 8.2% being singletons. The sample in question was PBMCs, mostly from graft donor cells, obtained 180 days after TCRalphabeta/CD19-depleted stem cell transplant. The receptors come from a male patient younger than 18 who had a stem cell transplant for acute lymphoblastic leukemia, so the T cells may come from the graft donor.

The sample holds many counts of this clonotype. CDR3 DNA sequence: TGTGCCAGTAGTATCCTAGAGGGCTCCACAGATACGCAGTATTTT. It yields the protein CASSILEGSTDTQYF. The J gene is TRBJ2-3, the V gene TRBV19; weak D call: TRBD2 (5 bases). V was clipped by 3 bases and J by 2 bases, with 12 bases between them. Germline V gives CDR1 LNHDA, CDR2 SQIVND (reference sequence). This CDR3 contains 15 residues.

This sequence joins TRBV28 and TRBJ1-5; 8 bases line up with TRBD1. V lost 7 bases, J lost 4 bases, and 6 bases stayed unmatched. This CDR3 contains 14 residues. Germline V lookup: CDR1 MDHEN, CDR2 SYDVKM. The CDR3 protein is CASNEDRGNQPQHF. In nucleotides, the CDR3 is TGTGCCAGCAATGAAGACAGGGGTAATCAGCCCCAGCATTTT.

This clonotype was seen many times. In DNA, the CDR3 is TGTGCCAGCAGCCCGGACAGGGCGAACACCGGGGAGCTGTTTTTT. Protein product: CASSPDRANTGELFF. V gene TRBV7-7 combines with J gene TRBJ2-2; TRBD1 matches at 8 bases. The CDR3 has 15 residues. From germline, CDR1 is SSHAT and CDR2 FNYEAQ (reference sequence). The J segment lost 0 bases and the V segment lost 5 bases, leaving 2 bases of the junction unmatched.

Comments on this clonotype: Being one base from a much bigger clone, this may be a read error. The chain carries TRBV10-3 and TRBJ2-5; the match to TRBD2 covers 8 bases. There are 18 residues in the CDR3. Germline V gene data show CDR1 as ENHRY and CDR2 as SYGVKD. The CDR3 DNA sequence: TGTGCCATCAGTGAGTCAGGCGGGAGGAGCGTTGGACAAGAGAGCCAGTACTTC. This translates into CAISESGGRSVGQESQYF.

In its sample, this clonotype was seen many times. V and J are TRBV7-3 and TRBJ2-1; D unresolved. The CDR3 runs 16 residues. Germline CDR1 reads SGHTA; CDR2 reads FQGTGA. V was trimmed by 2 bases and J by 0 bases, leaving 11 bases between them. CDR3 in DNA: TGTGCCAGCAGCTTAGTTCGGACCCTCTCCTACAATGAGCAGTTCTTC. Translation gives CASSLVRTLSYNEQFF. The full variable domain, rest sourced from reference TRBV7-3 and TRBJ2-1, is GAGVSQTPSNKVTEKGKYVELRCDPISGHTALYWYRQSLGQGPEFLIYFQGTGAADDSGLPNDRFFAVRPEGSVSTLKIQRTERGDSAVYLCASSLVRTLSYNEQFFGPGTRLTVL.

In this sample, this clonotype turned up many times. CDR3 in amino acids: CASSLGEKTQYF. DNA of the CDR3: TGTGCCAGCAGCTTAGGGGAGAAGACCCAGTACTTC. The rearrangement links TRBV7-2 to TRBJ2-5; tentative D call: TRBD2 (5 bases). V was clipped by 1 base and J by 6 bases, with 6 bases between them. Germline lookup yields CDR1 SGHTA and CDR2 FQGNSA. The CDR3 totals 12 residues.

This clonotype was seen ten or more times. This rearrangement joins TRBV9 to TRBJ1-2; 7 bases match TRBD1. There are 14 residues in the CDR3. V lost 6 bases and J lost 5; bases outside the gene matches: 10. The germline V gene has CDR1 SGDLS and CDR2 YYNGEE. CDR3 residues: CASTGDRATYGYTF. The CDR3 bases are TGTGCCAGCACAGGAGACAGGGCGACATATGGCTACACCTTC.

This clonotype was counted many times. The chain has TRBV5-1 and TRBJ1-1, with D possibly matching TRBD1 (5 bases). CDR1 SGHRS and CDR2 YFSETQ come from the germline V gene. V lost 0 bases and J lost 1, with 10 bases in between. The CDR3 loop spans 15 amino acids. The CDR3 loop reads CASSLALGANTEAFF. In DNA, the CDR3 is TGCGCCAGCAGCTTGGCCTTAGGGGCGAACACTGAAGCTTTCTTT.

There are many counts of this clonotype. The genes are TRBV21-1 and TRBJ2-7. TRBV21-1 is a pseudogene. CDR3 size: 11 residues. The CDR3 DNA is TGTGCCAGCAGCAGCTTAGACAAGCAGTACTTC. It translates to CASSSLDKQYF.

This clonotype showed up just once. This may arise from a read error, as a much more abundant clone is one base away. The chain has TRBV5-8 and TRBJ2-5; the D is unclear. The V end lost 2 bases, the J end lost 2 bases, and 16 bases lay between the germline ends. This CDR3 has 16 amino acids. Germline lookup yields CDR1 SGHTS and CDR2 YDEGEE. The CDR3 here is CASSFVGRSIQETQYF. The CDR3 nucleotides read TGTGCCAGCAGCTTCGTAGGAAGGAGTATACAAGAGACCCAGTACTTC.

This clonotype was recorded at least ten times. The rearrangement links TRBV5-1 to TRBJ2-7; the match to TRBD1 covers 11 bases. The trim removed 2 bases at V and 5 bases at J, leaving 6 bases unmatched. The CDR3 runs 15 residues. Germline values: CDR1 SGHRS, CDR2 YFSETQ. CDR3 residues: CASSFRTGGIDEQYF. The CDR3 nucleotides are TGCGCCAGCAGCTTCCGGACAGGGGGCATCGACGAGCAGTACTTC.

This clonotype was counted at least ten times. The chain joins TRBV9 to TRBJ1-2; 8 bases are shared with TRBD1. The CDR3 runs 14 residues. Germline-derived CDR1 and CDR2 are SGDLS and YYNGEE. The V gene end was trimmed by 5 bases and the J gene end by 8 bases; junction bases not matched to a gene: 11. The CDR3 nucleotides are TGTGCCAGCAGTGATGGAGAAACAGGGGGAGGCTACACCTTC. Translating gives CASSDGETGGGYTF.

The count of this clonotype is one. It may be a read error: a sequence one base away is much more abundant. The J gene is TRBJ2-7, the V gene TRBV28, with D possibly being TRBD2 (7 bases). CDR1 and CDR2 (germline): MDHEN, SYDVKM. The germline V and J ends were trimmed by 6 bases and 0 bases, with 21 bases remaining between them. CDR3 size: 17 residues. The CDR3 loop is CASSLRGAGLTSYEQYF. CDR3 in DNA: TGTGCCAGCAGCCTTCGGGGGGCGGGCCTGACCTCCTACGAGCAGTACTTC.

This clonotype was counted at least ten times. J is TRBJ1-2 and V is TRBV6-6; a weak D match, TRBD1 (5 bases). CDR1 MNHNY and CDR2 SVGAGI come from the germline V gene (reference sequence). The V end was cut by 4 bases, the J end by 7 bases, with 10 bases between. There are 12 residues in the CDR3. The CDR3 DNA reads as TGTGCCAGCAGTTGGGGGGGGGTTGGCTACACCTTC. It yields the protein CASSWGGVGYTF.

This clonotype was recorded at least ten times. The V call is TRBV5-1, the J call TRBJ2-5; D unresolved. This CDR3 has 12 amino acids. Germline loops: CDR1 SGHRS, CDR2 YFSETQ. V dropped 3 bases and J dropped 7 bases, with 10 bases sitting between them. The CDR3, as DNA: TGCGCCAGCAGCTCTGGCGACTCGACCCAGTACTTC. It yields the protein CASSSGDSTQYF.

This clonotype showed up just a few times. The rearrangement joins TRBV10-1 to TRBJ1-4; possibly TRBD1 for D (5 bases). Germline-derived CDR1 and CDR2 are WNHNN and SYGVQD (reference sequence). The CDR3 sequence is 13 residues long. CDR3 coding DNA: TGCGAACAGCCAGGGTTGGGGAATGAAAAACTGTTTTTT. It is translated as CEQPGLGNEKLFF.

Many counts were recorded for this clonotype. The chain employs TRBV6-5 and TRBJ2-1; 9 nucleotides agree with TRBD2. The junction had 8 bases not matched to a gene; V was cut back by 3 bases and J by 8 bases. From germline, CDR1 is MNHEY and CDR2 SVGAGI. The CDR3 covers 15 residues. In DNA form, the CDR3 reads TGTGCCAGCAGTTATGGGGAAATAGCGGGAGATGAGCAGTTCTTC. As protein: CASSYGEIAGDEQFF.

The sample holds a few counts of this clonotype. The chain joins TRBV21-1 to TRBJ2-3; the DNA was not used to check the table's D call, TRBD1. TRBV21-1 has pseudogene status. The CDR3 covers 16 residues. CDR3 sequence reads: CASSGGPPLGTDTQYF. The CDR3 DNA reads TGTGCCAGCAGCGGGGGGCCTCCCTTGGGCACAGATACGCAGTATTTT.

In its sample, this clonotype was seen many times. This CDR3 reads CASSRTGADQPQHF. CDR3 nucleotides: TGTGCCAGCAGCCGGACAGGGGCGGATCAGCCCCAGCATTTT. The V call is TRBV11-1, the J call TRBJ1-5, with TRBD1 matching over 9 bases. CDR3 length: 14 amino acids. Germline trimming cut 5 bases from V and 5 bases from J; bases unmatched to any gene: 4. Germline V gene sequence: CDR1 SGHAT, CDR2 FQDESV (reference sequence).

As for this clonotype: A single base separates this from a much larger clone, so it may be a read error. Here the CDR3 omits its conserved ending phenylalanine or tryptophan, so a read error is the likely source. The rearrangement links TRBV15 to TRBJ2-3, with D uncertain. V lost 0 bases, J lost 2 bases, and 6 bases lay in between. The CDR3 runs to 14 residues. Germline lookup yields CDR1 LNHNV and CDR2 YYDKDF (reference sequence). CDR3 coding DNA: TGTGCCACCAGCAGAGATCCCGACACAGATACGCAGTATTAT. As protein: CATSRDPDTDTQYY.

The table lists this clonotype with a few counts. The chain combines TRBV5-3 with TRBJ2-5; 11 bases fit TRBD2. TRBV5-3 falls under the ORF class, with uncertain function. V lost 0 bases to trimming and J lost 5 bases; unmatched junction nucleotides: 12. The CDR3 length is 18 residues. CDR3 loop: CARSLAPLAGGPPETQYF. In DNA, the CDR3 is TGTGCCAGAAGCTTGGCCCCCCTAGCGGGGGGTCCTCCTGAGACCCAGTACTTC.

This clonotype was counted ten times or more. The gene calls are TRBV29-1 and TRBJ2-3, with D perhaps TRBD1 or TRBD2 (5 bases each). CDR3 length: 20 amino acids. V dropped 3 bases and J dropped 0 bases, with 28 bases sitting between them. The germline CDR1 and CDR2 sequences are SQVTM and ANQGSEA. CDR3 in amino acids: CSVDPPRGGEISSSTDTQYF. The CDR3, as DNA: TGCAGCGTTGATCCGCCCCGTGGGGGAGAGATTTCCTCTAGCACAGATACGCAGTATTTT.

This clonotype has only a few counts. This chain links TRBV23-1 with TRBJ2-1; D could derive from TRBD1 or TRBD2 (5 bases each). TRBV23-1 is filed as an ORF, its function uncertain. CDR3 length: 16 residues. V lost 2 bases and J 3 bases, leaving 14 bases between the germline ends. Here the CDR3 DNA reads TGCGCCAGCAGTCAAGAAAGGGGAGATTGCTACAATGAGCAGTTCTTC. Its translation is CASSQERGDCYNEQFF.

The rearrangement joins TRBV12-3 or TRBV12-4 to TRBJ2-7; D perhaps matches TRBD1 (6 bases). This CDR3 is 16 amino acids long. Trimming stripped 5 bases from V and 4 bases from J, with 21 bases between. The CDR3 nucleotides are TGTGCCAGCAGTCTGGACAGCGCCCAACGAGGTTACGAGCAGTACTTC. Translation gives CASSLDSAQRGYEQYF.

This chain links TRBV27 with TRBJ2-2; 8 bases line up with TRBD1. This CDR3 comprises 18 residues. The germline gives CDR1 MNHEY, CDR2 SMNVEV (reference sequence). V trimming: 5 bases; J trimming: 5 bases; junction bases outside the gene matches: 16. The CDR3 here is CASSPYGTGPTGTGELFF. The CDR3 nucleotides are TGTGCCAGCAGTCCATACGGGACAGGTCCGACGGGGACCGGGGAGCTGTTTTTT.

This clonotype has at least ten counts. The chain combines TRBV12-3 or TRBV12-4 with TRBJ2-2; a weak D match, TRBD2 (5 bases). The V gene lost 5 bases and the J gene lost 2 bases, with 15 bases spanning the gap. The CDR3 is made up of 16 amino acids. The CDR3 DNA sequence: TGTGCCAGCAGTCTACGCTCCGGGAAAAACACCGGGGAGCTGTTTTTT. It codes for CASSLRSGKNTGELFF.

This clonotype was counted ten times or more. This chain uses TRBV4-3 with TRBJ2-7; D gene uncertain. The germline V gene has CDR1 LGHNA and CDR2 YSLEER. The CDR3 has 15 residues. Deletions cut 4 bases from V and 5 bases from J, with 18 bases between. This CDR3 reads CASSRTPGSLHEQYF. The CDR3 DNA follows: TGCGCCAGCAGCCGTACCCCTGGATCCTTACACGAGCAGTACTTC.

This clonotype has at least ten counts. The rearrangement uses TRBV20-1 and TRBJ1-1; 10 bases agree with TRBD1. Trimming at V came to 3 bases and at J to 0 bases, leaving 1 base not matched to a gene. Germline V gives CDR1 DFQATT, CDR2 SNEGSKA (reference sequence). The CDR3 contains 14 residues. The CDR3 DNA is TGCAGTGCTAGGGACAGGGGGGTGAACACTGAAGCTTTCTTT. Translation gives CSARDRGVNTEAFF.